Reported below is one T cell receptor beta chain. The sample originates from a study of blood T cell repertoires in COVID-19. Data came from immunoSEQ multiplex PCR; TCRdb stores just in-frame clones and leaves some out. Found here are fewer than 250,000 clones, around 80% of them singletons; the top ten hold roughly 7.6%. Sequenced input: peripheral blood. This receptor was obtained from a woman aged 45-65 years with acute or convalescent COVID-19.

The CDR3 DNA reads as TGTGCCTGGAGGCAGGCTAACTATGGCTACACCTTC. It translates to CAWRQANYGYTF. The chain uses TRBV30 and TRBJ1-2; D gene ambiguous. Germline CDR1 and CDR2: GTSNPN and SVGIG (reference sequence). There are 12 residues in the CDR3. V was pared by 3 bases and J by 0 bases, with 5 bases between.